The clone carrying this T cell receptor beta chain was counted only a few times. The table came from immunoSEQ multiplex PCR; TCRdb's copy has only in-frame clones and leaves some out. The table shows over 10,000 clones, with more than 80% occurring only once. These data come from a study of OX40 agonist ivuxolimab in advanced cancers. Study-level information: At 0.01 to 10 mg/kg, ivuxolimab was administered intravenously to patients every 2 weeks. Partial responses were achieved by three patients, of whom one had hepatocellular carcinoma and two had cutaneous melanoma.

The CDR3 extends over 13 amino acids. Germline V CDR1 and CDR2: MNHEY, SMNVEV (reference sequence). V dropped 2 bases and J dropped 5 bases, with 10 bases sitting between them. The V gene is TRBV27, the J gene TRBJ2-7, with a possible D match to TRBD1 (6 bases). The TCR was taken from an adult with an advanced solid tumor such as melanoma, head and neck, liver or kidney cancer. Sequencing used CD4+ or CD8+ T cells sorted from blood, obtained in a trial of the OX40 agonist ivuxolimab. The CDR3 coding sequence is TGTGCCAGCAGTTTAGTCCCAGGGGACGAGCAGTACTTC. Residues: CASSLVPGDEQYF.